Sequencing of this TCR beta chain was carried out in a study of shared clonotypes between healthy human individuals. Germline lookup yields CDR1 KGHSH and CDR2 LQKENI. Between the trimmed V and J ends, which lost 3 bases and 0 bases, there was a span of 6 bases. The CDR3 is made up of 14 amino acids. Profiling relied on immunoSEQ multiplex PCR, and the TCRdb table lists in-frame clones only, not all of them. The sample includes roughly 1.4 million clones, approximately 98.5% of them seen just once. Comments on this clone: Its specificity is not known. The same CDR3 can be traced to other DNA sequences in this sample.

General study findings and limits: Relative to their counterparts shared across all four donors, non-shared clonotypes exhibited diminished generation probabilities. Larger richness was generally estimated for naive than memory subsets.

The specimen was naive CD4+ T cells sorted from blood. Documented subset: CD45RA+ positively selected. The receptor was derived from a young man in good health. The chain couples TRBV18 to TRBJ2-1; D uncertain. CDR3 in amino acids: CASSPQSSYNEQFF. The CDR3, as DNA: TGTGCCAGCTCACCGCAAAGCTCCTACAATGAGCAGTTCTTC. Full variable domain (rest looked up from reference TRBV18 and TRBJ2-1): NAGVMQNPRHLVRRRGQEARLRCSPMKGHSHVYWYRQLPEEGLKFMVYLQKENIIDESGMPKERFSAEFPKEGPSILRIQQVVRGDSAAYFCASSPQSSYNEQFFGPGTRLTVL.